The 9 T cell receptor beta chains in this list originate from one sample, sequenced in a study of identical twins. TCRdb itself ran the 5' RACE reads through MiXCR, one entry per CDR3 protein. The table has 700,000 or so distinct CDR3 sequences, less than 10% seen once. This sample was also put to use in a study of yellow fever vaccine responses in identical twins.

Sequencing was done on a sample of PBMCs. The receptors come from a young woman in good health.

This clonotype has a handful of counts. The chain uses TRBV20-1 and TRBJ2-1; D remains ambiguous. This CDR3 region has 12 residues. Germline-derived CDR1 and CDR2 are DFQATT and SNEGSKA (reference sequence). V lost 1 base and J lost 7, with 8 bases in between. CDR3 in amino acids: CSARVGVNEQFF. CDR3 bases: TGCAGTGCTAGAGTAGGAGTTAATGAGCAGTTCTTC.

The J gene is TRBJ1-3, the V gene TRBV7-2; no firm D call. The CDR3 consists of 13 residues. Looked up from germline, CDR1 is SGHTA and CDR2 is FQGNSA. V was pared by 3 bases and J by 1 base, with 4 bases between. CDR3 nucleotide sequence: TGTGCCAGCAGCTTCGGTTCTGGAAACACCATATATTTT. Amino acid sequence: CASSFGSGNTIYF.

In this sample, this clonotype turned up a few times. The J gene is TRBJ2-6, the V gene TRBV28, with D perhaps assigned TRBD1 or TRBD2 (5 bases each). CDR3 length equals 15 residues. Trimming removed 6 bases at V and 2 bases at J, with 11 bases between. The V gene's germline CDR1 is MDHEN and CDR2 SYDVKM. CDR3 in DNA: TGTGCCAGCAGCCCATTGGGGGCTGGGGCCAACGTCCTGACTTTC. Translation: CASSPLGAGANVLTF.

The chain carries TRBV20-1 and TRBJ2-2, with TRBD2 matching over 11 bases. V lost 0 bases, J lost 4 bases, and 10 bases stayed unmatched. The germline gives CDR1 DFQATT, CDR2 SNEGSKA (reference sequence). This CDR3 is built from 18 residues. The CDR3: CSARDRVSGRALTGELFF. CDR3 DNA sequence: TGCAGTGCTAGAGATCGGGTTAGCGGGAGGGCCCTCACCGGGGAGCTGTTTTTT.

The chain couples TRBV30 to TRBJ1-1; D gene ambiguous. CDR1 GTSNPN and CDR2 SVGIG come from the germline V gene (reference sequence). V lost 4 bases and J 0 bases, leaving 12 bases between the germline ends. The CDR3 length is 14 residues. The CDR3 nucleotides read TGTGCCTGGATGTTATCGAGGGTGAACACTGAAGCTTTCTTT. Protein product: CAWMLSRVNTEAFF.

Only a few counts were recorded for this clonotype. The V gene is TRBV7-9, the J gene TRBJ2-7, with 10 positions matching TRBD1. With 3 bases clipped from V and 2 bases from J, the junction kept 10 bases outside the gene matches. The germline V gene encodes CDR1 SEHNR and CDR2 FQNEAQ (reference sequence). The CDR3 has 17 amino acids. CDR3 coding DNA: TGTGCCAGCAGCTTCACTCGTCGGGACAGGGGTCCCTACGAGCAGTACTTC. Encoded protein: CASSFTRRDRGPYEQYF.

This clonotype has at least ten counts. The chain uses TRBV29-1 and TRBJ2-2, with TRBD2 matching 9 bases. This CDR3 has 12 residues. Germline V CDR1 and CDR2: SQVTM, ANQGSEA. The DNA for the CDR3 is TGCACCGTAGCGGGGGACACCGGGGAGCTGTTTTTT. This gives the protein CTVAGDTGELFF.

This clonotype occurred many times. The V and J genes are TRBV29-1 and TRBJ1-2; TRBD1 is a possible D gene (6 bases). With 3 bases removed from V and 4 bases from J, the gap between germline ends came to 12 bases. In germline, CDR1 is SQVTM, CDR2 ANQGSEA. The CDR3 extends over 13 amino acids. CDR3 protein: CSVEYRVSYGYTF. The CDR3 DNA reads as TGCAGCGTTGAGTACAGGGTCAGCTATGGCTACACCTTC.

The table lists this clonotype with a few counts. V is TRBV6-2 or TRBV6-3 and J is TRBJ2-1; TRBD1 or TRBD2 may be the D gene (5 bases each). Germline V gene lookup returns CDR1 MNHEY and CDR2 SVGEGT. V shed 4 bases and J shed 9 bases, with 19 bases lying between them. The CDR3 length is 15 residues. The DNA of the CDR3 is TGTGCCAGCAGTTCCTACGGGACGACATCCGCTGAGCAGTTCTTC. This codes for CASSSYGTTSAEQFF.